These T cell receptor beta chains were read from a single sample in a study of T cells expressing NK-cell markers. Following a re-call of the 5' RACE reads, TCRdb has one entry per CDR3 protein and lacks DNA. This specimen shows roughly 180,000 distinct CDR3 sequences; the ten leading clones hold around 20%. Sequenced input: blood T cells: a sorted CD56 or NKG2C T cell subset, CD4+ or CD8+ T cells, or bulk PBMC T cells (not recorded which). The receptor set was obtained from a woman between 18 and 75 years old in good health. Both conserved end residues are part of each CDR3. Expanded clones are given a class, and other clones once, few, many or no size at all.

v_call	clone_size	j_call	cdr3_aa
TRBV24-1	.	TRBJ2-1	CATSEGEFNEQFF
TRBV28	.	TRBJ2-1	CASSFKRDEQFF
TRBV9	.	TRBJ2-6	CASSVAGDGSSGANVLTF
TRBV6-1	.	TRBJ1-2	CASSEEPGGSYGYTF
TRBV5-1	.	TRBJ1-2	CASRPHADYGYTF
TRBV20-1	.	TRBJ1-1	CSARAPGRENTEAFF
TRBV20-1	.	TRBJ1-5	CSARGRAGRWHF
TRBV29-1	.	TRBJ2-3	CSVQTRLAATDTQYF
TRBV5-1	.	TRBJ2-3	CASSLTGWSDTQYF
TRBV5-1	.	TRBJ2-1	CASSWGVGGRAYNEQFF
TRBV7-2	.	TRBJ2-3	CASSLALAAPDTQYF
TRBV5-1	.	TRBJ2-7	CASSPGLSEQYF
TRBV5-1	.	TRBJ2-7	CASSLDTPSLGEQYF
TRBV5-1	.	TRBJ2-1	CASSLLVGSSYNEQFF
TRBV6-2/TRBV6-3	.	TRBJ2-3	CASSPSGRTVSTDTQYF
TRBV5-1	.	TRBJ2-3	CASSAGTIMVPDTQYF
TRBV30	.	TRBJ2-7	CAWSVAEGGEQYF
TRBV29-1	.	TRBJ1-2	CSVERWEDGYGYTF
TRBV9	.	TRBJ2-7	CASSVEAGGGYEQYF
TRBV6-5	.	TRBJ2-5	CASSYLGGLETQYF
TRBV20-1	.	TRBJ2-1	CSALHLLGNEQFF
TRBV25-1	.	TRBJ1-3	CASSGSRDRGNTIYF
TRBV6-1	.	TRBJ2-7	CASHPLGGGVYEQYF
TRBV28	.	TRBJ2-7	CASKRDRGLAGSYEQYF
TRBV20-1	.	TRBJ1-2	CSAAGGGNYGYTF
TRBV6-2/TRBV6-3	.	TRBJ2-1	CASSLGLDLSEQFF
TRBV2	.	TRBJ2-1	CASSIRGNSYNEQFF
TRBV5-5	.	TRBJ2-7	CASSFDRKTYEQYF
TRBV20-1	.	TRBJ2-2	CSGAGGPTGELFF
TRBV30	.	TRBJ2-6	CALRARDLPIQGANVLTF
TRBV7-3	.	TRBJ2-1	CASSERGAYNEQFF
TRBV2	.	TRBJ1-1	CASSERGAPALNTEAFF
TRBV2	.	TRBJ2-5	CATSGAAETQYF
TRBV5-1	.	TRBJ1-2	CASRLGGSYGYTF
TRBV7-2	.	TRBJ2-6	CASSFRGASGSSLLLGANVLTF
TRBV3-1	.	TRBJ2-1	CASSQAGSYNEQFF
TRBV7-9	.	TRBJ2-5	CASSLAYGREETQYF
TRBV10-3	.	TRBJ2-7	CAIGGSRTYEQYF
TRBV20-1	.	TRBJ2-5	CSAREPKTQYF
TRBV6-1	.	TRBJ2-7	CASSKHRGISYEQYF
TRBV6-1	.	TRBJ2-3	CASSSLGASTDTQYF
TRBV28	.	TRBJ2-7	CASSLQGRGAYEQYF
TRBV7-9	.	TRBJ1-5	CASSFGTGLSNQPQHF
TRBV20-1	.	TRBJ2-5	CSARGGAVQETQYF
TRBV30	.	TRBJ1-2	CAWSGQGYGYTF
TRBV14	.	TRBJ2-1	CASSQLPGAGAGNEQFF
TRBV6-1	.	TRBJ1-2	CASSPRTGAGYGYTF
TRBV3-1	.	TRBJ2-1	CASSQTLATYNEQFF
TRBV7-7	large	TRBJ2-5	CASSLVQGETQYF